The rows below give T cell receptor beta chains drawn from one sample of a study of blood T cells in healthy people across ages. TCRdb analysed the 5' RACE reads with MiXCR anew, one entry per CDR3 protein. The sample includes nearly 1 million distinct CDR3 sequences, just over 50% seen only once; the top ten take about a fifth. The sequencing input was blood. The source of these receptors is a woman between 55 and 75 years old in good health. Both conserved end residues are part of each CDR3. The size of a clone is reported for some rows only, either as once, few or many, or as a class for expanded clones.

J gene: TRBJ2-4
clone size: NA
V gene: TRBV9
CDR3 protein: CASSGGPGVQNIQYF

J gene: TRBJ2-3
clone size: few
V gene: TRBV4-2
CDR3 protein: CASSQDWVAGGSTDTQYF

J gene: TRBJ1-2
clone size: NA
V gene: TRBV7-2
CDR3 protein: CASSQVSPGNYGYTF

J gene: NA
clone size: few
V gene: TRBV28
CDR3 protein: CASTRTLRYEQYF

J gene: TRBJ1-6
clone size: few
V gene: TRBV25-1
CDR3 protein: CASSEDRRGDSPLHF

J gene: NA
clone size: few
V gene: TRBV27
CDR3 protein: CASSPSGAGYEQYF

J gene: TRBJ2-7
clone size: NA
V gene: TRBV14
CDR3 protein: CASSQGTGRLSYEQYF

J gene: TRBJ2-5
clone size: NA
V gene: TRBV9
CDR3 protein: CASSVTATFQETQYF

J gene: NA
clone size: NA
V gene: TRBV12-3/TRBV12-4
CDR3 protein: CASSLGGSPINEQYF

J gene: TRBJ2-4
clone size: NA
V gene: TRBV4-3
CDR3 protein: CASSQDYGIAKNIQYF

J gene: TRBJ1-2
clone size: few
V gene: TRBV20-1
CDR3 protein: CSATEGQARYGYTF

J gene: TRBJ1-6
clone size: NA
V gene: TRBV3-1
CDR3 protein: CASSRSDSFPNSPLHF

J gene: TRBJ1-2
clone size: few
V gene: TRBV18
CDR3 protein: CASSPGSENRYGYTF

J gene: TRBJ2-5
clone size: NA
V gene: TRBV28
CDR3 protein: CASSNSDPAGETQYF

J gene: TRBJ2-3
clone size: once
V gene: TRBV5-1
CDR3 protein: CASSSTSGGADTQYF